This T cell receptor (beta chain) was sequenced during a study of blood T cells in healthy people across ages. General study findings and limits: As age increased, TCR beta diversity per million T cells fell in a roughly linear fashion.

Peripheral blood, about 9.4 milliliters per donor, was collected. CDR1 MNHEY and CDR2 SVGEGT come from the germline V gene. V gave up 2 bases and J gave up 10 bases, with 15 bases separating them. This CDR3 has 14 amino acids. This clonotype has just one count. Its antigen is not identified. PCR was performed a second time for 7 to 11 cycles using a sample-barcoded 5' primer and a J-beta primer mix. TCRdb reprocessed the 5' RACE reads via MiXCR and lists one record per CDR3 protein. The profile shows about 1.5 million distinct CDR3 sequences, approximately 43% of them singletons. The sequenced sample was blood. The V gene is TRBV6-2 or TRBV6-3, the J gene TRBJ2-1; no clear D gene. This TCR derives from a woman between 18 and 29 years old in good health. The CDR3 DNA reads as TGTGCCAGCAGTTACCAAGACTCCCTCAGCGAGCAGTTCTTC. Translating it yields CASSYQDSLSEQFF.